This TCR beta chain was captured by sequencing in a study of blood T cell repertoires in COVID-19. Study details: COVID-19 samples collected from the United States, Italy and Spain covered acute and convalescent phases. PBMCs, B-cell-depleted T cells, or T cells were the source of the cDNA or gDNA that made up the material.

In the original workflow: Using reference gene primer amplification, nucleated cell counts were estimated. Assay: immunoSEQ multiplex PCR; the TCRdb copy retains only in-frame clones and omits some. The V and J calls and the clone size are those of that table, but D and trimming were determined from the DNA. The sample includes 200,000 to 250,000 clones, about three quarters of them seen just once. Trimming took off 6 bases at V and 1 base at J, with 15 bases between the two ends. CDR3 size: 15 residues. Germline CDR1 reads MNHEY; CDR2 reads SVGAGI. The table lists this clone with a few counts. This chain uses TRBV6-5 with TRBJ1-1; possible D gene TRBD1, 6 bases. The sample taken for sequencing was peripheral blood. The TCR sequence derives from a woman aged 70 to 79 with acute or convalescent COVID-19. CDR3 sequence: CASRRKKQGNTEAFF. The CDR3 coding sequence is TGTGCCAGCAGGCGTAAGAAACAGGGGAACACTGAAGCTTTCTTT.